The clone carrying this T cell receptor beta chain was counted only a few times. Its antigen is not identified. The sample is drawn from a study of T-cell reconstitution after alpha-beta-depleted transplantation in children. Whole-study results and caveats: Several hundred expanded graft clones reportedly gave rise to the alpha-beta T cells present about two months after transplant. Surviving recipient T cells and thymic progenitors accounted for the high day-60 TCRbeta diversity observed in some patients. By one year post-transplant, T-cell counts and diversity largely arose from T cells that were newly produced.

Germline assignment: CDR1 ENHRY and CDR2 SYGVKD. The CDR3 runs 15 residues. V was pared by 6 bases and J by 0 bases, with 4 bases of the junction left unmatched. TCRbeta library construction was performed incorporating unique molecular identifiers. MiXCR was run by TCRdb on the PCR reads, yielding one entry per CDR3 protein. The sample gives about 300,000 distinct CDR3 sequences, 10% of which show up once; about 8% is in the top ten. The origin of this receptor is a boy less than two years old with acute myeloid leukemia, due to receive a stem cell transplant. The gene calls are TRBV10-3 and TRBJ1-5; 8 nucleotides agree with TRBD1. The specimen was PBMCs, collected before TCRalphabeta/CD19-depleted stem cell transplant. CDR3 in amino acids: CAISPGQDSNQPQHF. The CDR3, as DNA: TGTGCCATCAGCCCGGGACAGGATAGCAATCAGCCCCAGCATTTT.